This TCR beta chain was identified during a study of blood T cell repertoires in COVID-19. Germline lookup yields CDR1 MGHRA and CDR2 YSYEKL. Losses at the gene ends were 8 bases for V and 3 bases for J; bases not matched to a gene: 13. This CDR3 region has 16 residues. Clones were sequenced by immunoSEQ multiplex PCR, and TCRdb holds only the in-frame ones, with some missing. The sample has more than 250,000 clones, around 87% seen once; the top ten hold roughly 5%. Source material: PBMCs or T cells enriched from blood (not recorded which). The TCR originated in a young woman who had recovered from COVID-19. The rearrangement joins TRBV4-1 to TRBJ2-3; TRBD2 aligns across 8 bases. CDR3 nucleotide sequence: TGCGCCAGCCGCCGAGTCTCCAGCGGGGGAACAGATACGCAGTATTTT. As protein: CASRRVSSGGTDTQYF.